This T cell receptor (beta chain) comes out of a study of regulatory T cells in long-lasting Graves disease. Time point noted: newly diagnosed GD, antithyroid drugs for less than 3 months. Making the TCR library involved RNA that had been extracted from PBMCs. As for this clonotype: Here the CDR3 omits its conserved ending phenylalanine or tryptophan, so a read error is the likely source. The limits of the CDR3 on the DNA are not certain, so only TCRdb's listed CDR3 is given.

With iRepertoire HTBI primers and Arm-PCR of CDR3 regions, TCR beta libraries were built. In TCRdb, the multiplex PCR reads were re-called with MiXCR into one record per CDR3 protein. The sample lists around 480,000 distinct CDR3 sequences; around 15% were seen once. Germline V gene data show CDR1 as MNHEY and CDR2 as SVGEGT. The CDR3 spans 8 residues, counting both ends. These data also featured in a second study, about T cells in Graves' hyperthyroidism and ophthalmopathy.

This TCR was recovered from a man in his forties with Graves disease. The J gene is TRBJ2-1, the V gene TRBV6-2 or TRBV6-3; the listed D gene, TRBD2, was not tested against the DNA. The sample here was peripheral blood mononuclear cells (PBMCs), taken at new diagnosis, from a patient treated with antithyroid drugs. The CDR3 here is CASSTGTP.